Listed below are T cell receptor beta chains from one sample, sequenced in a study of long-term antiretroviral therapy in people with HIV. Generated by immunoSEQ multiplex PCR, the TCRdb table keeps only in-frame clones and is missing some. The table has 23,000 or so clones, almost 80% seen once. Material: unsorted PBMCs, obtained 2.1 years after starting antiretroviral therapy. All receptors come from a man aged 25-45 years with HIV. Each CDR3 is given with its conserved first and last residue. D genes are given only for firm matches. The size field is filled for only some rows; it gives once, few, many or a size class.

CDR3 | DNA | V | size | D | J
CASVWGGANTGELFF | TGTGCCAGCGTCTGGGGCGGGGCCAACACCGGGGAGCTGTTTTTT | TRBV6-1 | . | . | TRBJ2-2
CASSSGTAPTYEQYF | TGTGCCAGCAGCTCTGGGACAGCTCCTACCTACGAGCAGTACTTC | TRBV5-4 | . | TRBD1 | TRBJ2-7
CASSEDRYEQYF | TGTGCCAGTAGTGAAGACAGGTACGAGCAGTACTTC | TRBV19 | few | . | TRBJ2-7
CASSIKVAAPEAFF | TGTGCCAGTAGTATAAAGGTTGCTGCCCCTGAAGCTTTCTTT | TRBV19 | . | . | TRBJ1-1
CASSIPRVGEKLFF | TGTGCCAGTAGTATACCCAGGGTCGGTGAAAAACTGTTTTTT | TRBV19 | once | . | TRBJ1-4
CASSLVRGRALDEQYF | TGCGCCAGCAGCTTGGTGCGCGGGAGGGCCCTCGACGAGCAGTACTTC | TRBV5-1 | . | TRBD2 | TRBJ2-7
CASSPPGRSSYEQYF | TGTGCCAGCTCACCACCGGGCAGGAGCTCCTACGAGCAGTACTTC | TRBV18 | . | . | TRBJ2-7
CASSSSGHMSPLDNSDTQYF | TGCGCCAGCAGCTCCTCTGGACACATGTCCCCCCTAGATAATTCAGATACGCAGTATTTT | TRBV5-1 | . | . | TRBJ2-3
CASSYGVTNEKLFF | TGTGCCAGCAGCTACGGTGTAACTAATGAAAAACTGTTTTTT | TRBV5-8 | . | . | TRBJ1-4
CATSRDTENSPLHF | TGTGCCACCAGCAGAGATACCGAAAATTCACCCCTCCACTTT | TRBV15 | few | . | TRBJ1-6
CASSQYRGNTGELFF | TGTGCCAGTAGTCAATACAGGGGCAACACCGGGGAGCTGTTTTTT | TRBV19 | . | TRBD1 | TRBJ2-2
CAWTLDRPNYGYTF | TGTGCCTGGACCCTAGACAGGCCCAACTATGGCTACACCTTC | TRBV30 | . | . | TRBJ1-2
CASSMNGGREQYF | TGCGCCAGCAGCATGAATGGGGGGAGAGAGCAGTACTTC | TRBV5-1 | . | . | TRBJ2-7
CASSQDGQGVYEQYF | TGTGCCAGCAGCCAAGATGGACAGGGGGTATACGAGCAGTACTTC | TRBV4-2 | . | TRBD1 | TRBJ2-7
CASKVGLAGGSPQETQYF | TGTGCCAGCAAGGTTGGGCTAGCGGGGGGATCACCCCAGGAGACCCAGTACTTC | TRBV2 | . | TRBD2 | TRBJ2-5
CSLPRPLYEQYF | TGCAGCCTTCCACGGCCACTCTACGAGCAGTACTTC | TRBV29-1 | . | . | TRBJ2-7
CAWSVLASGANVLTF | TGTGCCTGGAGTGTACTTGCCTCTGGGGCCAACGTCCTGACTTTC | TRBV30 | . | . | TRBJ2-6
CASSLTSDYGYTF | TGTGCCAGCAGCTTAACGAGCGACTATGGCTACACCTTC | TRBV7-2 | . | . | TRBJ1-2
CASKRTGKSYEQYF | TGTGCCAGTAAACGGACAGGGAAGAGTTACGAGCAGTACTTC | TRBV19 | . | TRBD1 | TRBJ2-7
CASSLNKWGEQFF | TGTGCCAGCAGTTTAAATAAGTGGGGTGAGCAGTTCTTC | TRBV28 | . | . | TRBJ2-1
CASSEMGGLDQPQHF | TGTGCCAGCAGTGAAATGGGGGGCCTCGATCAGCCCCAGCATTTT | TRBV6-1 | . | . | TRBJ1-5
CASRAGIFGHNEQFF | TGTGCCAGCAGGGCAGGGATTTTCGGGCACAATGAGCAGTTCTTC | TRBV6-1 | . | . | TRBJ2-1
CASIRGRGYNEQFF | TGTGCCAGCATCCGAGGCAGAGGCTACAATGAGCAGTTCTTC | TRBV6-5 | . | . | TRBJ2-1
CASSLVAGGTKNIQYF | TGTGCCAGCAGCTTAGTAGCGGGAGGGACCAAAAACATTCAGTACTTC | TRBV7-9 | . | TRBD2 | TRBJ2-4
CASSSDPIEQYF | TGTGCCAGCAGTTCGGACCCCATCGAGCAGTACTTC | TRBV27 | . | . | TRBJ2-7
CASSDSRPQHF | TGTGCCAGCAGTGATAGTCGGCCCCAGCATTTT | TRBV6-1 | . | . | TRBJ1-5
CASKASGTYEQYF | TGTGCCAGTAAGGCTAGCGGGACCTACGAGCAGTACTTC | TRBV19 | . | TRBD2 | TRBJ2-7
CASSLRISGANVLTF | TGTGCCAGCAGCTTACGGATCTCTGGGGCCAACGTCCTGACTTTC | TRBV11-2 | . | . | TRBJ2-6